This T cell receptor beta chain derives from a study of OX40 agonist ivuxolimab in advanced cancers. Looking at the study overall: Patients' therapy was ivuxolimab, an antibody that acts as an agonist of OX40 (CD134). Partial responses, seen in three patients, involved one hepatocellular carcinoma and two cutaneous melanomas. Previous treatment with anti-PD-1, anti-PD-L1 or anti-CTLA-4 therapy was allowed; more than 35% had received some.

Here immunoSEQ multiplex PCR was the method, and the copy in TCRdb shows in-frame clones only, minus some. The sample records under 70,000 clones, 85% being singletons. Trimming took 4 bases from V and 4 from J; bases not matched to a gene: 4. The CDR3 is 13 residues long. Germline CDR1 SGHKS, CDR2 YYEKEE (reference sequence). J is TRBJ1-1 and V is TRBV5-5, with 7 bases fitting TRBD1. This material consisted of CD4+ or CD8+ T cells sorted from blood, taken in a trial of the OX40 agonist ivuxolimab. The receptor was derived from an adult with an advanced solid tumor such as melanoma, head and neck, liver or kidney cancer. The CDR3, as DNA: TGTGCCAGCAGCCAACAGGGGCTCACTGAAGCTTTCTTT. This translates into CASSQQGLTEAFF.